These T cell receptor beta chains were read from a single sample in a study of blood T cell repertoires in COVID-19. Profiling relied on immunoSEQ multiplex PCR, and the TCRdb table lists in-frame clones only, not all of them. The sample lists hundreds of thousands of clones; about nine tenths were seen once. The sequencing input was peripheral blood. These receptors were obtained from a woman aged 70-85 years with COVID-19, enrolled during active disease. Both conserved end residues are trimmed from each CDR3.

CDR3aa	v_gene
ASSSRGPSGETQY	TRBV7-2
ASSYSGVAYNEQF	TRBV6-5
ARGGRQGSYNEQF	TRBV5-1
ASSLDGGESPLH	TRBV7-2
ASSQDIDRALNGYT	TRBV3-1/TRBV3-2
AWTTGFRNYNSPLH	TRBV30
ASSLEEGPGNTIY	TRBV4-2
ASSPGLVVPDTQY	TRBV5-1
ASSQDPRGGEPQH	TRBV3-1/TRBV3-2
ASSLGGTHEQY	TRBV27
ASSLTQGNTEAF	TRBV7-9
AWSLDRGYGYT	TRBV30
ASSLAPGGYEQY	TRBV5-4
ASSETGNDGETQY	TRBV10-1
ASSFGQPNTEAF	TRBV5-1
ASSLEGDRDNEKLF	TRBV5-1
ASSRTVDTEAF	TRBV4-2
ASWVETGGKEVKEQY	TRBV5-1
ASSLTKQGNYGYT	TRBV5-6
ASSLVQGSNTEAF	TRBV7-2
ASSQPQTVRGYT	TRBV4-2
ASSQVRGEKLF	TRBV3-1/TRBV3-2
ASSQVPEYGYT	TRBV5-6
ASSETGGENTEAF	TRBV2
ATSDGIRTRGYT	TRBV24-1
AWTKQGGGPSYEQY	TRBV30
ASSISPSYNEQF	TRBV19
AAREPF	TRBV6-6
ASSDGGEGFNIQY	TRBV6-4
ASSEGQGWDGYT	TRBV2
ASSKDGPSGASGETQY	TRBV21-1
ATSEGGGSYNEQF	TRBV24-1
ASRSAGNTIY	TRBV5-8
ASGLVGVDERGKVSSYEQY	TRBV12-5
ASRRTGGNYGYT	TRBV27
ASSLAGGPYEQY	TRBV7-2
ASSNTRVRGTGTEAF	TRBV2
ASSSGQGNEQF	TRBV18
ASRLQGTSYGYT	TRBV28
ASSLAGVNTGELF	TRBV11-2
ASSVGANTGELF	TRBV9
ATGPINEQF	TRBV24-1
ASSPGVAGWLSTDTQY	TRBV7-2
ASSQDLLDRVYEQY	TRBV4-3
ASSIRGPADLNTEAF	TRBV5-1
ASSHDRVGYGYT	TRBV23-1
ASSQFAGSSEAF	TRBV14
ASSVASGLGQPQH	TRBV9
ASSRGHPEAAF	TRBV6-5
ASSVGSKGLGETQY	TRBV9
ASSPPYPDREVYGYT	TRBV18
ASSPSQDNYGYT	TRBV7-2
ASSISGGSTDTQY	TRBV7-9